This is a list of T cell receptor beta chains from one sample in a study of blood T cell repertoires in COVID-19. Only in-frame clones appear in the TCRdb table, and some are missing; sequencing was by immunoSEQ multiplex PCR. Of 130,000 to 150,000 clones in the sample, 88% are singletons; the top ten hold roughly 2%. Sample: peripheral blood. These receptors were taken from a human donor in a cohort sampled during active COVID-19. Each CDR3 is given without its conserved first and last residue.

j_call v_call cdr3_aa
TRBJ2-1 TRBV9 ASSVGMTGGSNEQF
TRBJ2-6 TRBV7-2 ASSFSGLGANVLT
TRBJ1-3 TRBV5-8 ASSFITRGSGNTIY
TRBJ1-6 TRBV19 ASSLDFSLATLH
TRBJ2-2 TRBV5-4 ASSLFRVQGGTGELF
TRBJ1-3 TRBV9 ASSTGGTGNTIY
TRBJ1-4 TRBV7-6 ASSPIGPATNEKLF
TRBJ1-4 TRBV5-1 ASSPARSGEKLF
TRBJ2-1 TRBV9 ASSPFGGNNEQF
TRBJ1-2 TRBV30 AWTDRSGPRGYT
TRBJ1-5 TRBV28 ASTTRGAPSNQPQH
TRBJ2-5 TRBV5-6 ASSTLLAGERETQY
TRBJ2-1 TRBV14 ASSQDLGAKVKF
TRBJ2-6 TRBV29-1 SVGASGANVLT
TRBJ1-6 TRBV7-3 ASSLTYGGRSPLH
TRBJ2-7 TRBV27 ASSLSWDRAYEQY
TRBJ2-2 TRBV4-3 ASSQWGRAGAIGELF
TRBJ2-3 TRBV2 ASSEGRSTDTQY
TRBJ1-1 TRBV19 ASSTWDRGLANTEAF
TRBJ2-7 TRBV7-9 ASSSGQGSYEQY
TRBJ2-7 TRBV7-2 ASSLAASGYEQY
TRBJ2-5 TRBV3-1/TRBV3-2 ASSRTGETQY
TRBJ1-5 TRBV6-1 ASSECRTGEYCNQPQH
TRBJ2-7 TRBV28 ASSLGLADSYEQY
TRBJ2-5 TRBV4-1 ASSQSLAEETQY
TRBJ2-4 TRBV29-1 SVSTGGALNIQY
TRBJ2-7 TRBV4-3 ASSDGLTGTGNYEQY
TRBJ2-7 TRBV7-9 ASSFGTGAYEQY
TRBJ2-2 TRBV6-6 ASSYSWSEASGELF
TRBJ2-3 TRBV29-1 SVGPGQEAAMH
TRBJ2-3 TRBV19 ASSIGGRLAMADTQY
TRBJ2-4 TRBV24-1 ATSGTGVGNIQY